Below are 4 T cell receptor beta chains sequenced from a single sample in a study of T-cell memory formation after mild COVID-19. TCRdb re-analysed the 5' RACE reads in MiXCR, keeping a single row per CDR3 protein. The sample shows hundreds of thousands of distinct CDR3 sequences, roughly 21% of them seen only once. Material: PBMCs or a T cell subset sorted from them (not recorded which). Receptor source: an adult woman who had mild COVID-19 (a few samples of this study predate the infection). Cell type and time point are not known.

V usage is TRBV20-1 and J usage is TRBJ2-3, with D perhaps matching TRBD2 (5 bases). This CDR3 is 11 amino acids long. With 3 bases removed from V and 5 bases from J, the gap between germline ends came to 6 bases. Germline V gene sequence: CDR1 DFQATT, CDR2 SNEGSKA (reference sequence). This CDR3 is CSASRGDTQYF. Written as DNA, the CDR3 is TGCAGTGCTAGCCGGGGAGATACGCAGTATTTT.

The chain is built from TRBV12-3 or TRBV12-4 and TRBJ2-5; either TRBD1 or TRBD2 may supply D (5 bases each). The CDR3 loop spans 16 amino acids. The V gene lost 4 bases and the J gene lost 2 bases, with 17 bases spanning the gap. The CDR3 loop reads CASSSRDPGVQETQYF. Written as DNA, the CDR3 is TGTGCCAGCAGTTCCCGGGACCCTGGCGTGCAAGAGACCCAGTACTTC.

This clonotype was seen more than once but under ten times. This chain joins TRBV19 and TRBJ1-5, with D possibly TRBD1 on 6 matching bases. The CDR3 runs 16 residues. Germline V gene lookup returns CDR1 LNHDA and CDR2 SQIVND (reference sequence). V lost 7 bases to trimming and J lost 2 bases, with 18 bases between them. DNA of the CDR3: TGTGCCAGTACTACACAACAGGGTGTGGGCAATCAGCCCCAGCATTTT. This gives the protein CASTTQQGVGNQPQHF.

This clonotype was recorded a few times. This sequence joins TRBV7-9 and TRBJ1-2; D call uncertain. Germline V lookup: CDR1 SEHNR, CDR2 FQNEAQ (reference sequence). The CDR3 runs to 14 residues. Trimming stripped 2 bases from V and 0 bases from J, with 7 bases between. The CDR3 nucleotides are TGTGCCAGCAGCTTAAATAATCCTAACTATGGCTACACCTTC. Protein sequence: CASSLNNPNYGYTF.